This T cell receptor beta chain was documented in a study of CD8+ T cells in alopecia areata. General study points: Whether baseline CD8+ expansion is linked to response remains uncertain, given a single nonresponder.

The treatment here: oral pan-JAK inhibitor, 5-10 mg twice daily. Peripheral blood and lesional scalp punch biopsies came from alopecia areata patients. In regard to this clone: The antigen remains unidentified.

Extraction and reverse transcription of RNA yielded cDNA as the sequencing template. Generated by immunoSEQ multiplex PCR, the TCRdb table keeps only in-frame clones and is missing some. The sample has about 5,900 clones; around three fifths are singletons. The V end lost 6 bases, the J end lost 2 bases, and 6 bases lay between the germline ends. CDR1 SGDLS and CDR2 YYNGEE come from the germline V gene. The CDR3 contains 13 residues. The origin of this receptor is a human donor with alopecia areata. The sequences come from skin, collected at roughly week 30, from a patient treated with tofacitinib. The chain joins TRBV9 to TRBJ2-6; D remains ambiguous. DNA of the CDR3: TGTGCCAGCACCGAAACTGGGGCCAACGTCCTGACTTTC. Translation: CASTETGANVLTF.